A single TCR beta chain is shown here with its context. The entry originates in a study of blood T cell repertoires in COVID-19. Sequenced by immunoSEQ multiplex PCR; TCRdb stores in-frame clones only, minus some. The profile shows fewer than 300,000 clones, about four fifths of them singletons. The CDR3 runs to 16 residues. The germline CDR1 and CDR2 sequences are MDHEN and SYDVKM. Germline trimming cut 2 bases from V and 2 bases from J; bases unmatched to any gene: 7. The receptor was derived from a woman between 18 and 29 years old with acute or convalescent COVID-19. The chain has TRBV28 and TRBJ2-5; TRBD2 agrees at 8 bases. Sequencing was done on a sample of peripheral blood. This CDR3 reads CASSLPGVAGQETQYF. CDR3 sequence (DNA): TGTGCCAGCAGTTTACCCGGGGTAGCGGGACAAGAGACCCAGTACTTC.